This TCR beta chain appears in the sequencing data of a study of blood T cell repertoires in COVID-19. Method: immunoSEQ multiplex PCR; TCRdb's copy keeps in-frame clones and lacks some. The sample consists of about 280,000 clones, approximately 90% of them appearing once. Cohorts were assigned according to the clinical history that participants reported. CDR3 length: 17 amino acids. The V gene end was trimmed by 0 bases and the J gene end by 0 bases; junction bases not matched to a gene: 7. Germline CDR1 LGHNA, CDR2 YNFKEQ. This clone was detected once. This sequence was found in a man aged 40-49 years who had been exposed to COVID-19. The V and J genes are TRBV4-2 and TRBJ1-1; 7 bases align to TRBD1. Input material: PBMCs or T cells enriched from blood (not recorded which). The CDR3 coding sequence is TGTGCCAGCAGCCAAGAGCTAGGACAGGAATTGAACACTGAAGCTTTCTTT. This gives the protein CASSQELGQELNTEAFF.